One T cell receptor (beta chain) is described in this entry. The antigen remains unidentified. Germline CDR1 MGHDK, CDR2 SYGVNS. CDR3 length: 13 amino acids. The V segment lost 6 bases and the J segment 9 bases; nucleotides outside the gene matches: 7. The entry originates in a study of shared clonotypes between healthy human individuals. The study, taken as a whole, reports: Generally, estimated richness proved larger in naive subsets than it did in memory subsets. Naive CD4 clonotype sharing across four donors was around 5%. It was anticipated that sequencing depth would influence how many clonotypes donors shared.

In the authors' methods: Filtering differed because ImmunoSEQ produced junction-only sequences that carried no quality scores. Only in-frame clones appear in the TCRdb table, and some are missing; sequencing was by immunoSEQ multiplex PCR. The V and J calls and clone size were taken over from that table, and D and trimming were inferred from the DNA. The table lists roughly 660,000 clones, roughly 88% of them singletons, with approximately 35% in the top ten. This TCR was recovered from a man in his late teens or twenties in good health. Some clones in this sample may be carry-over from other donors' samples. Material for sequencing was memory CD8+ T cells from PBMCs. Subset here: CD45RO+ cells pooled with CCR7-negative TemRA cells. The V gene is TRBV25-1, the J gene TRBJ2-1; 8 bases are shared with TRBD1. Here the CDR3 reads CASSQFTGGEQFF. The CDR3 DNA sequence: TGTGCCAGCAGCCAATTTACAGGGGGTGAGCAGTTCTTC.